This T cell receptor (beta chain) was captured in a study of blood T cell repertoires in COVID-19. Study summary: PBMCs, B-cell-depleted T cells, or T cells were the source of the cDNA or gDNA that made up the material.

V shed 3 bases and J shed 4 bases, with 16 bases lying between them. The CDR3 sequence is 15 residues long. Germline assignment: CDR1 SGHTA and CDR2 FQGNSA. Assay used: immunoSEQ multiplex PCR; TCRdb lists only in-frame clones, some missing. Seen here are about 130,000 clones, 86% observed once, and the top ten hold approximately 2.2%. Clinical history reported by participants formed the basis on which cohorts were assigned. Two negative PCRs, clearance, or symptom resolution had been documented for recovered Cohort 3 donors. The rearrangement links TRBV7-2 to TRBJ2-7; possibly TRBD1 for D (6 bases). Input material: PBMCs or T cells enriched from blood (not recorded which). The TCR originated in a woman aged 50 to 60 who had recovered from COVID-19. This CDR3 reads CASSLGRGIGYEQYF. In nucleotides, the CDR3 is TGTGCCAGCAGCTTGGGCAGGGGAATCGGGTACGAGCAGTACTTC.